Each of the 10 T cell receptor beta chains below was sequenced from the same sample in a study of early T cells in non-severe SARS-CoV-2 infection. TCRdb reanalysed the 5' RACE reads using MiXCR and keeps one entry per CDR3 protein. The sample contains 65,000 to 85,000 distinct CDR3 sequences, less than 15% of which appear only once. Sequenced: whole blood. These receptors were obtained from an adult who was a healthcare worker with PCR-confirmed SARS-CoV-2 infection or an uninfected control (not recorded which).

In its sample, this clonotype was seen many times. The rearrangement links TRBV7-2 to TRBJ2-7; the D gene could be TRBD1 or TRBD2 (5 bases each). The germline V and J ends were trimmed by 3 bases and 6 bases, with 18 bases remaining between them. The CDR3 spans 15 residues. Per germline, CDR1 SGHTA and CDR2 FQGNSA. The CDR3: CASSFPNGGRPEQYF. The DNA for the CDR3 is TGTGCCAGCAGCTTCCCAAATGGGGGACGGCCCGAGCAGTACTTC.

The chain uses TRBV18 and TRBJ2-7; possibly TRBD2 for D (6 bases). This CDR3 is built from 14 residues. Trimming took 3 bases from V and 2 from J, leaving 11 bases between them. Germline-derived CDR1 and CDR2 are KGHSH and LQKENI. The CDR3 DNA is TGTGCCAGCTCACCGGTAGGGAGGACCTACGAGCAGTACTTC. Encoded protein: CASSPVGRTYEQYF.

This clonotype was found many times. The gene calls are TRBV9 and TRBJ1-3; D perhaps matches TRBD1 (5 bases). Germline V gene lookup returns CDR1 SGDLS and CDR2 YYNGEE. The CDR3 runs 16 residues. V was cut by 4 bases and J by 6 bases, with 20 bases left in between. The CDR3 region is CASSSDPRGTENTIYF. The CDR3 bases are TGTGCCAGCAGCTCGGACCCCAGAGGGACTGAAAACACCATATATTTT.

The rearrangement joins TRBV2 to TRBJ1-3; perhaps TRBD1 as D (5 bases). This CDR3 has 14 residues. CDR1 and CDR2 from the germline V gene are SNHLY and FYNNEI. V was cut by 6 bases and J by 4 bases, with 13 bases left in between. In DNA form, the CDR3 reads TGTGCCAGCAGGGACCCGGGGCCCGGAAACACCATATATTTT. Residues: CASRDPGPGNTIYF.

This clonotype was observed many times. The V and J genes are TRBV15 and TRBJ2-3; perhaps TRBD2 as D (6 bases). The CDR3 sequence is 13 residues long. Germline lookup yields CDR1 LNHNV and CDR2 YYDKDF (reference sequence). Between the trimmed V and J ends, which lost 5 bases and 6 bases, there was a span of 12 bases. The CDR3 spells CATSGRLVDTQYF. As DNA, the CDR3 is TGTGCCACCAGCGGTCGACTAGTGGATACGCAGTATTTT.

This clonotype was seen more than once but under ten times. The chain joins TRBV6-5 to TRBJ2-7, with 9 nucleotides matching TRBD2. The germline V gene has CDR1 MNHEY and CDR2 SVGAGI. Trimming removed 2 bases from V and 0 bases from J; junction bases left unmatched: 11. The CDR3 sequence is 18 residues long. The CDR3 DNA reads TGTGCCAGCAGTTACCATAACCCGCTAGCGGGAAGCTCCTACGAGCAGTACTTC. Protein product: CASSYHNPLAGSSYEQYF.

This clonotype was observed at least ten times. This chain connects TRBV2 to TRBJ1-2; weak D call: TRBD1 (5 bases). The germline V gene has CDR1 SNHLY and CDR2 FYNNEI. V lost 3 bases to trimming and J lost 6 bases, with 11 bases between them. The CDR3 runs to 13 residues. CDR3 sequence: CASSEQGDDGYTF. The CDR3, as DNA: TGTGCCAGCAGTGAGCAGGGTGACGATGGCTACACCTTC.

CDR3 sequence: CASSEVRGYNTEAFF. The CDR3 nucleotides are TGTGCCAGCAGTGAAGTCCGGGGGTACAACACTGAAGCTTTCTTT. The chain carries TRBV2 and TRBJ1-1, with a tentative D call TRBD1 (5 bases). Germline CDR1 SNHLY, CDR2 FYNNEI. This CDR3 has 15 amino acids. V lost 1 base to trimming and J lost 2 bases, with 11 bases between them.

The sample holds many counts of this clonotype. The gene calls are TRBV5-1 and TRBJ2-5; no definite D call. V dropped 4 bases and J dropped 5 bases, with 9 bases sitting between them. Per germline, CDR1 SGHRS and CDR2 YFSETQ. The CDR3 is 12 amino acids. The DNA of the CDR3 is TGCGCCAGCAGCCAGCCAGGCGAGACCCAGTACTTC. This gives the protein CASSQPGETQYF.

This clonotype was found many times. The chain couples TRBV12-3 or TRBV12-4 to TRBJ1-3; tentatively, D is TRBD1 (5 bases). The CDR3 loop spans 15 amino acids. The germline V and J ends were trimmed by 6 bases and 0 bases, with 12 bases remaining between them. DNA for the CDR3: TGTGCCAGCAGGGCAGGGTTTAGCTCTGGAAACACCATATATTTT. It translates to CASRAGFSSGNTIYF.